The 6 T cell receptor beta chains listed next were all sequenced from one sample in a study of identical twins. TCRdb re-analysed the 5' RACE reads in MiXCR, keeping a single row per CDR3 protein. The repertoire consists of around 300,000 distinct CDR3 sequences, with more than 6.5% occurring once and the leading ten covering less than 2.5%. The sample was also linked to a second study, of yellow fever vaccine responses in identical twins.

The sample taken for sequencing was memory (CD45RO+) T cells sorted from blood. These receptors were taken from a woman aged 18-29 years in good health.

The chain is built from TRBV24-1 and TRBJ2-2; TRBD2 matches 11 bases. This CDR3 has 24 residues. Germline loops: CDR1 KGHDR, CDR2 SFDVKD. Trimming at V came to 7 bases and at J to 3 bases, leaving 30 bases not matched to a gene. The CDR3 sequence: CATSLGWGHHEVAGGIFDTGELFF. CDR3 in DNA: TGTGCCACCAGCCTTGGGTGGGGACACCATGAAGTAGCGGGAGGGATCTTCGACACCGGGGAGCTGTTTTTT.

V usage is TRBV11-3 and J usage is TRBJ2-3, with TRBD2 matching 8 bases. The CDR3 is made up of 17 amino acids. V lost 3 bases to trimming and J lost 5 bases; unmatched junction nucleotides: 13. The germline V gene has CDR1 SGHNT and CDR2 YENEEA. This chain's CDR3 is CASSFRGGARGEDTQYF. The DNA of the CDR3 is TGTGCCAGCAGCTTCCGGGGGGGGGCGCGAGGGGAAGATACGCAGTATTTT. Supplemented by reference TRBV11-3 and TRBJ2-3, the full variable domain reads EAGVVQSPRYKIIEKKQPVAFWCNPISGHNTLYWYLQNLGQGPELLIRYENEEAVDDSQLPKDRFSAERLKGVDSTLKIQPAELGDSAVYLCASSFRGGARGEDTQYFGPGTRLTVL.

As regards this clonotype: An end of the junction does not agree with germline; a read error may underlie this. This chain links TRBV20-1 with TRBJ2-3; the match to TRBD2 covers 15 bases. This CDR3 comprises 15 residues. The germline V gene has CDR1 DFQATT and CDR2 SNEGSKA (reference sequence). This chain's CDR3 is CCARGLAGGSDTQYF. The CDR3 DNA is TGCTGTGCTAGGGGACTAGCGGGAGGTTCAGATACGCAGTATTTT.

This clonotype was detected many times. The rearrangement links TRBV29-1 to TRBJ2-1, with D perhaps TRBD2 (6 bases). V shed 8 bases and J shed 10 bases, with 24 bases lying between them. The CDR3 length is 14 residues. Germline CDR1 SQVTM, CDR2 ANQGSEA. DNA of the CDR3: TGCAGCTCCTGGCACGGGCGCCCGGAGGGCGAGCAGTTCTTC. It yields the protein CSSWHGRPEGEQFF.

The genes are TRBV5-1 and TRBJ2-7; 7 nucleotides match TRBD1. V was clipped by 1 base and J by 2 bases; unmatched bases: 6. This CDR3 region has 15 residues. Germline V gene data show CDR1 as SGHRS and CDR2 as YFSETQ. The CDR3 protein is CASSLPGQLTYEQYV. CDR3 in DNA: TGCGCCAGCAGCTTGCCGGGACAGCTAACCTACGAGCAGTACGTC.

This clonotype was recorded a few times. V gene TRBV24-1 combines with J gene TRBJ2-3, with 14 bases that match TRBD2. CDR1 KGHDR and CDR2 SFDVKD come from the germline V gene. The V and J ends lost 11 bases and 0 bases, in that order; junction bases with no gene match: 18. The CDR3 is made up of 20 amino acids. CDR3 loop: CAIFPPGTSGGQVSTDTQYF. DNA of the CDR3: TGTGCCATCTTCCCCCCCGGGACTAGCGGGGGACAGGTGAGCACAGATACGCAGTATTTT.